The entry below describes one T cell receptor (beta chain). The entry originates in a study of control samples from healthy donors and cancer patients. Germline assignment: CDR1 MNHNY and CDR2 SVGAGI (reference sequence). The V gene end was trimmed by 5 bases and the J gene end by 6 bases; junction bases not matched to a gene: 7. The CDR3 consists of 14 residues. Clones were sequenced by immunoSEQ multiplex PCR, and TCRdb holds only the in-frame ones, with some missing. Of about 120,000 clones in the sample, 87% were seen once. The sequencing sample was made of blood. The sequence derives from a man aged 25 to 45 in good health. The chain employs TRBV6-6 and TRBJ1-2; 9 nucleotides agree with TRBD1. CDR3 in amino acids: CASSTRDRAHGYTF. For the CDR3, the DNA is TGTGCCAGCAGTACCCGGGACAGGGCCCATGGCTACACCTTC.